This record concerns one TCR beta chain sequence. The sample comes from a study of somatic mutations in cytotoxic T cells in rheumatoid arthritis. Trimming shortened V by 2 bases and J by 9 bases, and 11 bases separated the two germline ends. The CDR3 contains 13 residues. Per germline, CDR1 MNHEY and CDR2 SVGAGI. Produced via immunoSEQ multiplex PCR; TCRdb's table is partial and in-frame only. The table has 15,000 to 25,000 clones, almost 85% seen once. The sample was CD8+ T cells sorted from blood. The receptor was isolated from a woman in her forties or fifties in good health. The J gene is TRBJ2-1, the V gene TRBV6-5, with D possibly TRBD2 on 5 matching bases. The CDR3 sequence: CASSYPLASEQFF. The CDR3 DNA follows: TGTGCCAGCAGTTACCCCCTAGCTTCTGAGCAGTTCTTC.